These 14 T cell receptor beta chains were all obtained from the same sample, sequenced in a study of blood T cells in healthy people across ages. A second PCR, run for about 7 to 11 cycles, used a sample-barcoded 5' primer plus a J-beta primer mix. One entry per CDR3 protein results from TCRdb running MiXCR on the 5' RACE reads. The profile shows roughly 700,000 distinct CDR3 sequences, roughly 30% of them singletons. The specimen was blood. These receptors came from a woman of 80 years or more in good health.

This clonotype was detected many times. With a much larger clone just one base away, this may be a read error. The chain couples TRBV5-1 to TRBJ2-5; TRBD2 agrees at 10 bases. Germline assignment: CDR1 SGHRS and CDR2 YFSETQ. V was clipped by 4 bases and J by 11 bases; unmatched bases: 14. CDR3 length: 15 residues. The CDR3 DNA reads as TGCGCCAGCAGCACTAGCGGGACAACCTACAATGAGCAGTACTTC. Protein: CASSTSGTTYNEQYF. The complete variable domain, with remaining parts taken from reference TRBV5-1 and TRBJ2-5, reads KAGVTQTPRYLIKTRGQQVTLSCSPISGHRSVSWYQQTPGQGLQFLFEYFSETQRNKGNFPGRFSGRQFSNSRSEMNVSTLELGDSALYLCASSTSGTTYNEQYFGPGTRLLVL.

There are many counts of this clonotype. V and J are TRBV5-1 and TRBJ2-1; the match to TRBD1 covers 8 bases. The CDR3 totals 15 residues. Germline values: CDR1 SGHRS, CDR2 YFSETQ. V shed 4 bases, J shed 10 bases, and the junction held 13 bases outside the gene matches. The CDR3 spells CASSLGQALGKEQFF. The CDR3 bases are TGCGCCAGCAGCCTGGGACAGGCTTTGGGGAAAGAGCAGTTCTTC.

V gene TRBV20-1 combines with J gene TRBJ1-6; 7 nucleotides align to TRBD1. The ends lost 0 bases at V and 9 bases at J; junction bases unmatched: 11. Germline CDR1 reads DFQATT; CDR2 reads SNEGSKA (reference sequence). The CDR3 loop spans 16 amino acids. CDR3 nucleotides: TGCAGTGCTAGAGACGCTGGACAGGCTGTAGGTTCACCCCTCCACTTT. This gives the protein CSARDAGQAVGSPLHF.

The CDR3, as DNA: TGTGCCAGCAGCAAAGAGGCGCGTCCTGCCTTTGGAAACACCATATATTTT. Amino acid sequence: CASSKEARPAFGNTIYF. The rearrangement joins TRBV21-1 to TRBJ1-3; the tabulated D call, TRBD1, remains unverified against the DNA. TRBV21-1 corresponds to a pseudogene. The CDR3 spans 17 residues.

The chain combines TRBV11-3 with TRBJ2-3; D is perhaps TRBD2 (5 bases). CDR3 length: 16 residues. V was shortened by 5 bases and J by 2 bases, with 17 bases between the two germline ends. CDR1 and CDR2 (germline): SGHNT, YENEEA. The CDR3 DNA sequence: TGTGCCAGCAGCCCTTTAGGAGGTTACCACACAGATACGCAGTATTTT. This gives the protein CASSPLGGYHTDTQYF.

In its sample, this clonotype was seen a few times. Just one base apart from a much larger clone, this may be a read error. The chain uses TRBV7-2 and TRBJ2-5; D is possibly TRBD1 (6 bases). Judging by the DNA end, TRBJ2-7 fits better; the J call may be wrong. CDR1 is SGHTA and CDR2 is FQGNSA in the germline V gene. The CDR3 has 15 residues. CDR3: CASSLGPGDLSEQYF. CDR3 bases: TGTGCCAGCAGCTTAGGCCCAGGGGATCTCTCCGAGCAGTACTTC.

This clonotype came up many times. V and J are TRBV6-1 and TRBJ2-6; 9 nucleotides match TRBD1. There are 19 residues in the CDR3. The V gene end was trimmed by 4 bases and the J gene end by 6 bases; junction bases not matched to a gene: 16. In germline, CDR1 is MNHNS, CDR2 SASEGT. This chain's CDR3 is CASSGFTDRGSGLANVLTF. Here the CDR3 DNA reads TGTGCCAGCAGTGGGTTTACGGACAGGGGATCGGGTCTGGCCAACGTCCTGACTTTC.

The chain uses TRBV12-3 or TRBV12-4 and TRBJ1-6; D remains ambiguous. Trimming removed 5 bases from V and 7 bases from J, with 18 bases in between. The CDR3 has 16 residues. CDR3 in amino acids: CASSPRRRGPNSPLHF. The CDR3 DNA reads as TGTGCCAGCAGTCCCCGGCGGCGAGGGCCCAATTCACCCCTCCACTTT.

As concerns this clonotype: A much larger clonotype is one base distant, so this may be a read error. Because the CDR3 is missing its conserved closing phenylalanine or tryptophan, this is likely a read error. The genes are TRBV5-6 and TRBJ2-4, with 14 bases fitting TRBD2. Germline CDR1 is SGHDT and CDR2 is YYEEEE. The CDR3 is 14 amino acids. V was pared by 4 bases and J by 13 bases, with 7 bases of the junction left unmatched. The CDR3 loop reads CASSPGLAGGSQYI. The CDR3 DNA reads TGTGCCAGCAGCCCTGGACTAGCGGGGGGTTCCCAGTACATC.

This clonotype was counted at least ten times. This chain links TRBV5-1 with TRBJ2-3; D may be TRBD2 (5 bases). Germline lookup yields CDR1 SGHRS and CDR2 YFSETQ. V gave up 2 bases and J gave up 2 bases, with 15 bases separating them. This CDR3 comprises 16 residues. CDR3 sequence (DNA): TGCGCCAGCAGCTTTTCGGCCGGGATCCCCACAGATACGCAGTATTTT. Amino acids: CASSFSAGIPTDTQYF.

The gene calls are TRBV6-2 or TRBV6-3 and TRBJ2-2; D assignment may be TRBD1 or TRBD2 (5 bases each). CDR3 size: 16 residues. Germline values: CDR1 MNHEY, CDR2 SVGEGT. The germline V and J ends were trimmed by 6 bases and 6 bases, with 20 bases remaining between them. The CDR3 nucleotides read TGTGCCAGCAGCCGCTTTTCAGGGCTAGCTTCCGGGGAGCTGTTTTTT. Encoded protein: CASSRFSGLASGELFF.

The genes are TRBV25-1 and TRBJ1-2, with no clear D. Germline CDR1 is MGHDK and CDR2 is SYGVNS. Trimming cost V 2 bases and J 4 bases, with 17 bases left between them. CDR3 length equals 16 residues. CDR3 sequence reads: CASSEIGRAGSYGYTF. CDR3 nucleotides: TGTGCCAGCAGTGAAATCGGGAGGGCAGGAAGCTATGGCTACACCTTC.

At least ten counts were recorded for this clonotype. The chain has TRBV20-1 and TRBJ1-1; TRBD1 matches 7 bases. The CDR3 sequence is 17 residues long. With V trimmed by 0 bases and J by 0 bases, 10 bases remained unmatched. Germline-derived CDR1 and CDR2 are DFQATT and SNEGSKA (reference sequence). CDR3 nucleotide sequence: TGCAGTGCTAGAGATAGCCGGGTGGGGACAGTGAACACTGAAGCTTTCTTT. It translates to CSARDSRVGTVNTEAFF.

The rearrangement uses TRBV14 and TRBJ2-3; D remains ambiguous. This CDR3 is built from 13 residues. Germline V CDR1 and CDR2: SGHDN, FVKESK. The ends were cut back, 4 bases at V and 5 bases at J, with 10 bases in the middle. CDR3 bases: TGTGCCAGCAGCCCGTTTATGGGAGATACGCAGTATTTT. It yields the protein CASSPFMGDTQYF.